The 19 T cell receptor beta chains presented below share a single source sample, sequenced in a study of blood T cell repertoires in COVID-19. Method: immunoSEQ multiplex PCR; TCRdb's copy keeps in-frame clones and lacks some. This table holds some 350,000 clones, around 89% found once. Sequences were obtained from peripheral blood. Receptors originate from a woman between 25 and 40 years old with COVID-19, enrolled during active disease.

This chain links TRBV4-3 with TRBJ2-1; D gene ambiguous. With 3 bases removed from V and 1 base from J, the gap between germline ends came to 16 bases. CDR1 is LGHNA, CDR2 YSLEER, per germline. This CDR3 comprises 17 residues. In DNA form, the CDR3 reads TGCGCCAGCAGCCAGGGTTTGCAGCGTTTATCCTACAATGAGCAGTTCTTC. It yields the protein CASSQGLQRLSYNEQFF.

The CDR3 nucleotides read TGTGCCAGCAGCTTAGGCGCGGGGCCCCGCACAGATACGCAGTATTTT. Protein: CASSLGAGPRTDTQYF. The chain employs TRBV11-2 and TRBJ2-3, with D perhaps TRBD2 (6 bases). V was cut by 1 base and J by 1 base, with 12 bases left in between. Germline V gives CDR1 SGHAT, CDR2 FQNNGV. The CDR3 contains 16 residues.

The gene calls are TRBV5-1 and TRBJ2-3; 8 positions agree with TRBD2. This CDR3 is built from 16 residues. V gave up 0 bases and J gave up 1 base; unmatched junction bases: 4. Germline lookup yields CDR1 SGHRS and CDR2 YFSETQ. The CDR3 DNA follows: TGCGCCAGCAGCTTGGCCCAAGCGGGGGGCACAGATACGCAGTATTTT. Translated: CASSLAQAGGTDTQYF.

This clone was picked up one time. The chain carries TRBV5-6 and TRBJ1-2, with D perhaps TRBD1 (6 bases). Deletions cut 4 bases from V and 7 bases from J, with 23 bases between. The length of the CDR3 is 16 residues. CDR1 and CDR2 from the germline V gene are SGHDT and YYEEEE. In DNA, the CDR3 is TGTGCCAGCAGCGTTCTTCACGGGACACTACCTGGTGGCTACACCTTC. Protein product: CASSVLHGTLPGGYTF.

The V gene is TRBV18, the J gene TRBJ2-7; D call uncertain. Germline CDR1 and CDR2: KGHSH and LQKENI. The CDR3 covers 13 residues. Trimming pared 2 bases from V and 5 bases from J, leaving 10 bases between. CDR3: CASSPTIRDEQYF. CDR3 in DNA: TGTGCCAGCTCACCAACGATACGGGACGAGCAGTACTTC.

On this clone: This CDR3 is also generated by other DNA sequences in the sample. CDR3 residues: CASSFTVNTEAFF. CDR3 DNA sequence: TGTGCCAGCAGCTTCACAGTGAACACTGAAGCTTTCTTT. The gene calls are TRBV7-9 and TRBJ1-1; D uncertain. This CDR3 has 13 residues. Looked up from germline, CDR1 is SEHNR and CDR2 is FQNEAQ (reference sequence). Trimming cost V 3 bases and J 0 bases, with 5 bases left between them.

The chain combines TRBV7-2 with TRBJ2-7; possible D gene TRBD2, 5 bases. Germline V gene lookup returns CDR1 SGHTA and CDR2 FQGNSA. The CDR3 has 14 amino acids. V shed 1 base and J shed 4 bases, with 11 bases lying between them. The CDR3, as DNA: TGTGCCAGCAGCTTAGTGGCGGAGGATTACGAGCAGTACTTC. Amino acid sequence: CASSLVAEDYEQYF.

The chain is built from TRBV30 and TRBJ1-2, with a possible D match to TRBD1 (5 bases). Per germline, CDR1 GTSNPN and CDR2 SVGIG (reference sequence). This CDR3 comprises 12 residues. V lost 2 bases to trimming and J lost 4 bases, with 8 bases between them. The CDR3 sequence: CAWSPQAYGYTF. The CDR3 nucleotides read TGTGCCTGGAGTCCACAGGCCTATGGCTACACCTTC.

J is TRBJ2-7 and V is TRBV24-1; the D is unclear. The germline gives CDR1 KGHDR, CDR2 SFDVKD. The CDR3 length is 16 residues. V gave up 1 base and J gave up 4 bases, with 16 bases separating them. The CDR3: CATSDFRVKEIYEQYV. CDR3 sequence (DNA): TGTGCCACCAGTGATTTCCGGGTGAAGGAAATTTACGAGCAGTACGTC.

This chain connects TRBV30 to TRBJ1-6; 12 nucleotides agree with TRBD1. Germline V gene data show CDR1 as GTSNPN and CDR2 as SVGIG (reference sequence). Trimming cost V 5 bases and J 7 bases; bases outside gene matches: 9. This CDR3 has 16 residues. As DNA, the CDR3 is TGTGCCTGGGGGGACAGGGGGCCGTTCCGGAATTCACCCCTCCACTTT. This gives the protein CAWGDRGPFRNSPLHF.

The V call is TRBV18, the J call TRBJ2-2; no firm D call. CDR1 KGHSH and CDR2 LQKENI come from the germline V gene. CDR3 length: 16 amino acids. Trimming left V 3 bases short and J 3 bases short, with 14 bases between. The CDR3 DNA reads as TGTGCCAGCTCACCCATCGCAGGTTCGCACACCGGGGAGCTGTTTTTT. This translates into CASSPIAGSHTGELFF.

The J gene is TRBJ1-2, the V gene TRBV27, with 9 bases identical to TRBD1. Germline V gene data show CDR1 as MNHEY and CDR2 as SMNVEV (reference sequence). The CDR3 has 15 amino acids. V shed 5 bases, J shed 4 bases, and the junction held 8 bases outside the gene matches. The CDR3 nucleotides read TGTGCCAGCAGTCCGGGGACAGGGAGTCTCTATGGCTACACCTTC. Its translation: CASSPGTGSLYGYTF.

The chain carries TRBV7-2 and TRBJ1-2, with a tentative D call TRBD1 (6 bases). Trimming removed 5 bases at V and 5 bases at J, with 9 bases between. The CDR3 has 12 amino acids. Germline CDR1 SGHTA, CDR2 FQGNSA. CDR3: CASSRQVYGYTF. CDR3 nucleotides: TGTGCCAGCAGCAGACAGGTTTATGGCTACACCTTC.

This clone appeared a single time. The chain recombines TRBV5-1 with TRBJ1-1, with 11 bases identical to TRBD1. This CDR3 has 16 amino acids. The V gene end was trimmed by 2 bases and the J gene end by 5 bases; junction bases not matched to a gene: 8. Germline CDR1 and CDR2: SGHRS and YFSETQ. The CDR3 is CASSFHRDRGGTEAFF. The CDR3 bases are TGCGCCAGCAGCTTCCACCGGGACAGGGGGGGAACTGAAGCTTTCTTT.

This chain uses TRBV5-1 with TRBJ2-1, with TRBD2 identical over 9 bases. V shed 0 bases and J 7 bases; nucleotides not matched to a gene: 8. CDR1 and CDR2 from the germline V gene are SGHRS and YFSETQ. The CDR3 spans 16 residues. CDR3 in amino acids: CASSLALLAGINEQFF. The CDR3 DNA reads TGCGCCAGCAGCTTGGCTCTTCTAGCGGGGATAAATGAGCAGTTCTTC.

This chain connects TRBV4-1 to TRBJ1-2; 8 bases are shared with TRBD1. CDR1 and CDR2 (germline): MGHRA, YSYEKL. Trimming cost V 0 bases and J 0 bases; bases outside gene matches: 3. CDR3 size: 16 residues. The CDR3 region is CASSQDHRGTNYGYTF. CDR3 coding DNA: TGCGCCAGCAGCCAAGATCACAGGGGGACTAACTATGGCTACACCTTC.

The chain combines TRBV10-2 with TRBJ2-2; 10 nucleotides line up with TRBD2. Unmatched junction bases numbered 8, after V lost 5 bases and J lost 2 bases. The CDR3 runs to 17 residues. The germline V gene encodes CDR1 WSHSY and CDR2 SAAADI. CDR3 region: CASSQTGTSVNTGELFF. CDR3 in DNA: TGCGCCAGCAGTCAGACCGGGACTAGCGTCAACACCGGGGAGCTGTTTTTT.

This chain links TRBV3-1 (or the pseudogene TRBV3-2) with TRBJ2-7; the D gene is possibly TRBD1 (6 bases). Germline CDR1 LGHDT, CDR2 YNNKEL (reference sequence). The CDR3 totals 12 residues. V was clipped by 5 bases and J by 6 bases, with 11 bases between them. The CDR3 is CASSGTNLEQYF. CDR3 nucleotide sequence: TGTGCCAGCAGCGGGACAAATCTCGAGCAGTACTTC.

CDR3 DNA sequence: TGTGCTAGTGGTTTGGTCCGCCTCGCTAGCGGGCCCTTAGCCAAAAACATTCAGTACTTC. Its translation is CASGLVRLASGPLAKNIQYF. This chain uses TRBV12-5 with TRBJ2-4, with 8 bases that match TRBD2. The CDR3 covers 20 residues. The germline V gene has CDR1 LGHNT and CDR2 FRNRAP. Unmatched junction bases numbered 13, after V lost 0 bases and J lost 0 bases. The full variable domain, in which reference TRBV12-5 and TRBJ2-4 provide the parts outside the CDR3, is DARVTQTPRHKVTEMGQEVTMRCQPILGHNTVFWYRQTMMQGLELLAYFRNRAPLDDSGMPKDRFSAEMPDATLATLKIQPSEPRDSAVYFCASGLVRLASGPLAKNIQYFGAGTRLSVL.